The 22 T cell receptor beta chains in this list originate from one sample, sequenced in a study of blood T cell repertoires in COVID-19. Here immunoSEQ multiplex PCR was the method, and the copy in TCRdb shows in-frame clones only, minus some. Of about 40,000 clones listed, roughly 80% are singletons. The material sequenced was peripheral blood. All receptors come from a woman aged 55-70 years with acute or convalescent COVID-19.

The genes are TRBV18 and TRBJ2-6, with unresolved D. The CDR3 spans 20 residues. Deletions cut 2 bases from V and 2 bases from J, with 22 bases between. The germline V gene has CDR1 KGHSH and CDR2 LQKENI. The CDR3 loop is CASSPGRDTYFSAGANVLTF. The CDR3 nucleotides are TGTGCCAGCTCACCAGGCCGAGACACCTACTTTTCTGCTGGGGCCAACGTCCTGACTTTC.

The chain has TRBV6-2 or TRBV6-3 and TRBJ2-1; TRBD2 matches 7 bases. Germline loops: CDR1 MNHEY, CDR2 SVGEGT. The J segment lost 13 bases and the V segment lost 6 bases, leaving 21 bases of the junction unmatched. The CDR3 extends over 16 amino acids. CDR3 protein: CASSPGWAGVPRQQFF. The CDR3 bases are TGTGCCAGCAGCCCTGGGTGGGCGGGGGTCCCGAGGCAACAGTTCTTC.

This chain joins TRBV18 and TRBJ1-1; the D is unclear. This CDR3 has 12 residues. Germline CDR1 KGHSH, CDR2 LQKENI. Trimming left V 3 bases short and J 11 bases short, with 13 bases between. CDR3 nucleotides: TGTGCCAGCTCACCCGCCAACGGGAGGGCTTTCTTT. Amino acids: CASSPANGRAFF.

The chain combines TRBV5-1 with TRBJ2-7; weak D call: TRBD1 (6 bases). V lost 2 bases to trimming and J lost 5 bases, with 14 bases between them. The CDR3 is made up of 14 amino acids. Germline values: CDR1 SGHRS, CDR2 YFSETQ. The CDR3 here is CASSFTRPGDEQYF. Here the CDR3 DNA reads TGCGCCAGCAGCTTCACGAGGCCAGGGGACGAGCAGTACTTC.

The chain couples TRBV19 to TRBJ2-5; a weak D match, TRBD2 (5 bases). This CDR3 has 14 residues. The V end lost 6 bases, the J end lost 5 bases, and 16 bases lay between the germline ends. CDR1 LNHDA and CDR2 SQIVND come from the germline V gene (reference sequence). CDR3 residues: CASSRRGLGETQYF. For the CDR3, the DNA is TGTGCCAGTAGCCGACGGGGTTTGGGGGAGACCCAGTACTTC.

V gene TRBV13 combines with J gene TRBJ1-2, with TRBD1 matching over 7 bases. V shed 3 bases and J 9 bases; nucleotides not matched to a gene: 19. Germline V gives CDR1 PRHDT, CDR2 FYEKMQ (reference sequence). The CDR3 sequence is 17 residues long. CDR3 bases: TGTGCCAGCAGCTTCCTAACTGTAATCGGGACAGAGTTTAGCTACACCTTC. Protein: CASSFLTVIGTEFSYTF.

This chain connects TRBV2 to TRBJ1-6, with a weak D call TRBD1 (5 bases). Germline assignment: CDR1 SNHLY and CDR2 FYNNEI. The CDR3 totals 17 residues. Deletions cut 3 bases from V and 0 bases from J, with 12 bases between. The DNA of the CDR3 is TGTGCCAGCAGTGAGGGAGGGGCCTACTCCTATAATTCACCCCTCCACTTT. Protein sequence: CASSEGGAYSYNSPLHF. Drawing the rest from reference TRBV2 and TRBJ1-6, the complete variable domain is EPEVTQTPSHQVTQMGQEVILRCVPISNHLYFYWYRQILGQKVEFLVSFYNNEISEKSEIFDDQFSVERPDGSNFTLKIRSTKLEDSAMYFCASSEGGAYSYNSPLHFGNGTRLTVT.

The V gene is TRBV2, the J gene TRBJ1-5; D gene unclear. The V gene lost 6 bases and the J gene lost 0 bases, with 6 bases spanning the gap. This CDR3 is built from 13 residues. Germline V gene data show CDR1 as SNHLY and CDR2 as FYNNEI. DNA of the CDR3: TGTGCCAGCAGAGGAGTTAGCAATCAGCCCCAGCATTTT. The encoded protein is CASRGVSNQPQHF.

This chain connects TRBV5-4 to TRBJ1-2; D is possibly TRBD1 (5 bases). V was trimmed by 2 bases and J by 3 bases, leaving 8 bases between them. The CDR3 has 13 amino acids. Germline V lookup: CDR1 SGHNT, CDR2 YYREEE (reference sequence). The CDR3 is CASSFKGHYGYTF. The CDR3 DNA reads TGTGCCAGCAGCTTTAAGGGGCACTATGGCTACACCTTC.

The V call is TRBV7-9, the J call TRBJ2-1; D possibly corresponds to TRBD2 (6 bases). Trimming took 4 bases from V and 7 from J, leaving 17 bases between them. Germline-derived CDR1 and CDR2 are SEHNR and FQNEAQ (reference sequence). The CDR3 spans 15 residues. In DNA, the CDR3 is TGTGCCAGCAGCTCCCGGCGCGGGGCAGGAAATGAGCAGTTCTTC. Protein sequence: CASSSRRGAGNEQFF.

This clone was observed a handful of times. The genes are TRBV7-2 and TRBJ2-2; TRBD1 is a possible D gene (5 bases). Germline lookup yields CDR1 SGHTA and CDR2 FQGNSA. There are 14 residues in the CDR3. V shed 5 bases and J shed 11 bases, with 18 bases lying between them. The CDR3 DNA reads TGTGCCAGCAGCCTGGACCGACGAAGGGGCGAGCTGTTTTTT. Encoded protein: CASSLDRRRGELFF.

The V gene is TRBV5-1, the J gene TRBJ2-1; 8 bases are shared with TRBD2. The CDR3 totals 19 residues. V was clipped by 0 bases and J by 4 bases; unmatched bases: 15. The germline gives CDR1 SGHRS, CDR2 YFSETQ. CDR3 sequence reads: CASSLDGGVAGPPYNEQFF. The CDR3 DNA sequence: TGCGCCAGCAGCTTGGACGGGGGGGTAGCGGGACCCCCATACAATGAGCAGTTCTTC.

The V gene is TRBV28, the J gene TRBJ1-2; no firm D call. Germline V gives CDR1 MDHEN, CDR2 SYDVKM. The CDR3 is 13 amino acids. The V end was cut by 5 bases, the J end by 7 bases, with 14 bases between. The CDR3 loop is CASSGPGLRGYTF. CDR3 bases: TGTGCCAGCAGTGGGCCAGGCTTACGTGGCTACACCTTC.

This clone was seen a single time. The J gene is TRBJ2-2, the V gene TRBV7-9, with 9 nucleotides matching TRBD1. V lost 5 bases and J lost 1; bases outside the gene matches: 8. The CDR3 covers 17 residues. Germline V CDR1 and CDR2: SEHNR, FQNEAQ (reference sequence). The CDR3 is CASSIQGQGKNTGELFF. The CDR3, as DNA: TGTGCCAGCAGCATTCAGGGACAGGGAAAGAACACCGGGGAGCTGTTTTTT. The variable domain in full, with the rest retrieved from reference TRBV7-9 and TRBJ2-2, is DTGVSQNPRHKITKRGQNVTFRCDPISEHNRLYWYRQTLGQGPEFLTYFQNEAQLEKSRLLSDRFSAERPKGSFSTLEIQRTEQGDSAMYLCASSIQGQGKNTGELFFGEGSRLTVL.

The rearrangement uses TRBV19 and TRBJ1-2; 10 bases match TRBD1. The J segment lost 1 base and the V segment lost 5 bases, leaving 1 base of the junction unmatched. This CDR3 is 14 amino acids long. CDR1 is LNHDA and CDR2 is SQIVND in the germline V gene (reference sequence). CDR3 residues: CASSRDRGNYGYTF. CDR3 coding DNA: TGTGCCAGTAGTCGGGACAGGGGTAACTATGGCTACACCTTC.

This sequence joins TRBV2 and TRBJ2-6, with TRBD1 matching 9 bases. V shed 5 bases, J shed 2 bases, and the junction held 1 base outside the gene matches. The CDR3 is 15 amino acids. From germline, CDR1 is SNHLY and CDR2 FYNNEI. CDR3 sequence: CASSRDRAGANVLTF. The CDR3, as DNA: TGTGCCAGCAGTCGGGACAGGGCTGGGGCCAACGTCCTGACTTTC.

V gene TRBV9 combines with J gene TRBJ1-1, with 8 bases matching TRBD1. Germline lookup yields CDR1 SGDLS and CDR2 YYNGEE. The CDR3 is made up of 16 amino acids. The J segment lost 2 bases and the V segment lost 0 bases, leaving 6 bases of the junction unmatched. In DNA form, the CDR3 reads TGTGCCAGCAGCGTAGGAGACAGGGGACAAAACACTGAAGCTTTCTTT. This translates into CASSVGDRGQNTEAFF.

The chain uses TRBV2 and TRBJ1-1, with D possibly matching TRBD1 (6 bases). V lost 4 bases and J 4 bases, leaving 13 bases between the germline ends. The germline V gene has CDR1 SNHLY and CDR2 FYNNEI. This CDR3 contains 14 residues. In DNA, the CDR3 is TGTGCCAGCAGTGTCAGGGGTGGGAGCACTGAAGCTTTCTTT. The encoded protein is CASSVRGGSTEAFF.

The chain combines TRBV27 with TRBJ1-4; D is undetermined. Germline loops: CDR1 MNHEY, CDR2 SMNVEV (reference sequence). Deletions cut 11 bases from V and 7 bases from J, with 17 bases between. This CDR3 spans 13 amino acids. CDR3 DNA sequence: TGTGCCTCTTCCGCGGTAGGAGGTGAAAAACTGTTTTTT. Its protein product is CASSAVGGEKLFF. Full variable domain (missing parts from reference TRBV27 and TRBJ1-4): EAQVTQNPRYLITVTGKKLTVTCSQNMNHEYMSWYRQDPGLGLRQIYYSMNVEVTDKGDVPEGYKVSRKEKRNFPLILESPSPNQTSLYFCASSAVGGEKLFFGSGTQLSVL.

The chain is built from TRBV27 and TRBJ1-6; D is unresolved. The V and J ends lost 3 bases and 9 bases respectively, with 15 bases between them. The CDR3 is 15 amino acids. Per the germline V gene, CDR1 is MNHEY and CDR2 is SMNVEV (reference sequence). DNA of the CDR3: TGTGCCAGCAGTTTGGGGAGCTCGGGCTTTTCACCCCTCCACTTT. Translating it yields CASSLGSSGFSPLHF.

The J gene is TRBJ1-5, the V gene TRBV30; TRBD1 aligns across 12 bases. The CDR3 totals 15 residues. CDR1 and CDR2 from the germline V gene are GTSNPN and SVGIG (reference sequence). After removal of 7 bases from V and 7 bases from J, the junction contained 11 bases not matched to a gene. The CDR3 nucleotides are TGTGCCTACTCGCTAGGGACAGGGGGCGGCCAGCCCCAGCATTTT. It is translated as CAYSLGTGGGQPQHF.

The rearrangement uses TRBV9 and TRBJ2-1; 12 nucleotides align to TRBD2. This CDR3 spans 15 amino acids. Per germline, CDR1 SGDLS and CDR2 YYNGEE. J was trimmed by 8 bases and V by 3 bases; bases with no gene match: 6. The CDR3 protein is CASSATSGGIDEQFF. As DNA, the CDR3 is TGTGCCAGCAGCGCGACTAGCGGGGGAATCGATGAGCAGTTCTTC.